Presented here are 21 T cell receptor beta chains from one specimen sequenced in a study of T cell responses to AZD1222 COVID-19 vaccine. Data came from immunoSEQ multiplex PCR; TCRdb stores just in-frame clones and leaves some out. The sample records some 140,000 clones, 80% to 95% being singletons. Sequenced material: peripheral blood, taken 28 days after the second AZD1222 dose. The receptors shown here come from an adult who received the AZD1222 COVID-19 vaccine.

V gene TRBV5-5 combines with J gene TRBJ1-5; TRBD1 aligns across 9 bases. V dropped 2 bases and J dropped 2; count of bases not matched to a gene: 2. Germline V gene data show CDR1 as SGHKS and CDR2 as YYEKEE (reference sequence). The CDR3 length is 15 residues. The CDR3: CASSFTGGGNQPQHF. CDR3 DNA: TGTGCCAGCAGCTTTACAGGGGGCGGCAATCAGCCCCAGCATTTT.

The gene calls are TRBV30 and TRBJ1-6; 8 bases are shared with TRBD1. The CDR3 sequence is 14 residues long. Per the germline V gene, CDR1 is GTSNPN and CDR2 is SVGIG (reference sequence). The V segment lost 0 bases and the J segment 6 bases; nucleotides outside the gene matches: 1. The CDR3 is CAWSVGQGNSPLHF. The CDR3 region has the DNA TGTGCCTGGAGTGTCGGACAGGGTAATTCACCCCTCCACTTT.

The V call is TRBV27, the J call TRBJ2-1; 8 bases fit TRBD2. CDR1 and CDR2 from the germline V gene are MNHEY and SMNVEV (reference sequence). Unmatched junction bases numbered 6, after V lost 6 bases and J lost 11 bases. The CDR3 consists of 12 residues. Here the CDR3 reads CASSGTSNQQFF. In DNA, the CDR3 is TGTGCCAGCAGCGGGACTAGTAATCAGCAGTTCTTC.

V and J are TRBV18 and TRBJ2-7; D remains ambiguous. Trimming took 6 bases from V and 0 from J, leaving 3 bases between them. This CDR3 spans 11 amino acids. Germline V CDR1 and CDR2: KGHSH, LQKENI. CDR3 protein: CASSDSYEQYF. The DNA of the CDR3 is TGTGCCAGCTCCGACTCCTACGAGCAGTACTTC.

The rearrangement joins TRBV6-5 to TRBJ1-4, with a tentative D call TRBD1 (5 bases). The CDR3 is 14 residues long. The germline gives CDR1 MNHEY, CDR2 SVGAGI. Trimming removed 6 bases at V and 7 bases at J, with 15 bases between. The chain's CDR3 is CASSPGTRSEKLFF. Here the CDR3 DNA reads TGTGCCAGCAGCCCCGGGACCCGGAGTGAAAAACTGTTTTTT.

The gene calls are TRBV6-1 and TRBJ2-1; 9 bases match TRBD1. CDR3 size: 17 residues. Losses at the gene ends were 4 bases for V and 5 bases for J; bases not matched to a gene: 12. Germline V gene lookup returns CDR1 MNHNS and CDR2 SASEGT. Here the CDR3 DNA reads TGTGCCAGCAGTGGAGCCCCGGGACAGGGTAGCGACAATGAGCAGTTCTTC. Its translation is CASSGAPGQGSDNEQFF.

CDR3 sequence reads: CASSFSPWPPHEQYF. Written as DNA, the CDR3 is TGTGCCAGCAGCTTTTCCCCATGGCCCCCCCACGAGCAGTACTTC. The gene calls are TRBV5-4 and TRBJ2-7; the D is unclear. Trimming left V 2 bases short and J 5 bases short, with 17 bases between. The CDR3 loop spans 15 amino acids. Per germline, CDR1 SGHNT and CDR2 YYREEE (reference sequence). Combining the CDR3 with reference TRBV5-4 and TRBJ2-7 gives the whole variable domain ETGVTQSPTHLIKTRGQQVTLRCSSQSGHNTVSWYQQALGQGPQFIFQYYREEENGRGNFPPRFSGLQFPNYSSELNVNALELDDSALYLCASSFSPWPPHEQYFGPGTRLTVT.

The chain uses TRBV28 and TRBJ1-4; D perhaps matches TRBD1 (6 bases). V was trimmed by 4 bases and J by 5 bases, leaving 14 bases between them. CDR3 length: 15 amino acids. CDR1 is MDHEN, CDR2 SYDVKM, per germline. The CDR3: CASSSTGLGNEKLFF. CDR3 nucleotide sequence: TGTGCCAGCAGTTCCACAGGGCTTGGGAATGAAAAACTGTTTTTT.

The J gene is TRBJ1-1, the V gene TRBV12-3 or TRBV12-4; D perhaps matches TRBD1 (5 bases). The CDR3 spans 13 residues. Trimming cost V 7 bases and J 1 base, with 10 bases left between them. The CDR3 sequence is CASNTGQNTEAFF. As DNA, the CDR3 is TGTGCCAGCAACACAGGACAGAACACTGAAGCTTTCTTT.

This chain uses TRBV29-1 with TRBJ2-3; tentative D call: TRBD1 (6 bases). CDR3 length: 13 residues. Germline CDR1 and CDR2: SQVTM and ANQGSEA. Between the trimmed V and J ends, which lost 7 bases and 1 base, there was a span of 12 bases. CDR3 sequence: CSATGMGTDTQYF. CDR3 coding DNA: TGCAGCGCTACAGGGATGGGCACAGATACGCAGTATTTT.

The rearrangement uses TRBV27 and TRBJ2-1; TRBD2 agrees at 10 bases. Germline trimming cut 2 bases from V and 5 bases from J; bases unmatched to any gene: 3. There are 15 residues in the CDR3. CDR1 is MNHEY, CDR2 SMNVEV, per germline (reference sequence). The CDR3 coding sequence is TGTGCCAGCAGTTTACTAGCGGGGGTGGACAATGAGCAGTTCTTC. This sequence encodes CASSLLAGVDNEQFF.

The chain uses TRBV11-3 and TRBJ2-1; maybe TRBD2 (5 bases). Looked up from germline, CDR1 is SGHNT and CDR2 is YENEEA. The CDR3 runs 15 residues. Trimming stripped 0 bases from V and 10 bases from J, with 16 bases between. Here the CDR3 reads CASSLDSERTGEQFF. The CDR3 DNA reads TGTGCCAGCAGCTTAGATTCGGAACGAACGGGGGAGCAGTTCTTC. Using reference TRBV11-3 and TRBJ2-1 for the parts outside the CDR3, the full variable domain is EAGVVQSPRYKIIEKKQPVAFWCNPISGHNTLYWYLQNLGQGPELLIRYENEEAVDDSQLPKDRFSAERLKGVDSTLKIQPAELGDSAVYLCASSLDSERTGEQFFGPGTRLTVL.

The rearrangement uses TRBV6-5 and TRBJ2-7, with TRBD1 identical over 8 bases. CDR1 and CDR2 (germline): MNHEY, SVGAGI. V shed 6 bases, J shed 0 bases, and the junction held 4 bases outside the gene matches. The CDR3 length is 14 residues. CDR3 residues: CASRTGETSYEQYF. The CDR3 DNA reads as TGTGCCAGCAGGACAGGGGAAACCTCCTACGAGCAGTACTTC.

V usage is TRBV7-9 and J usage is TRBJ1-4, with D hard to call. CDR1 and CDR2 from the germline V gene are SEHNR and FQNEAQ (reference sequence). The V gene lost 5 bases and the J gene lost 3 bases, with 16 bases spanning the gap. This CDR3 is built from 16 residues. Here the CDR3 reads CASSTFDPAANEKLFF. CDR3 bases: TGTGCCAGCAGCACATTCGACCCGGCAGCTAATGAAAAACTGTTTTTT.

CDR3 sequence reads: CASSPTGVEQYF. In nucleotides, the CDR3 is TGTGCCAGCAGCCCTACAGGGGTCGAGCAGTACTTC. The chain employs TRBV2 and TRBJ2-7; 7 positions match TRBD1. The CDR3 extends over 12 amino acids. J gave up 6 bases and V 6 bases, and 5 bases lay outside the gene matches. Germline V gene lookup returns CDR1 SNHLY and CDR2 FYNNEI.

The V and J genes are TRBV3-1 (or the pseudogene TRBV3-2) and TRBJ2-7, with D unclear. CDR1 is LGHDT, CDR2 YNNKEL, per germline (reference sequence). With 0 bases removed from V and 5 bases from J, the gap between germline ends came to 11 bases. This CDR3 contains 14 residues. As DNA, the CDR3 is TGTGCCAGCAGCCAAGAATTCGCCCCTGACGAGCAGTACTTC. Protein product: CASSQEFAPDEQYF.

This rearrangement joins TRBV28 to TRBJ2-1; D not resolved. The germline V and J ends were trimmed by 5 bases and 5 bases, with 4 bases remaining between them. There are 11 residues in the CDR3. CDR1 and CDR2 from the germline V gene are MDHEN and SYDVKM. CDR3 DNA: TGTGCCAGCAGTCTTCACAATGAGCAGTTCTTC. Protein sequence: CASSLHNEQFF.

The J gene is TRBJ1-5, the V gene TRBV2; the match to TRBD1 covers 8 bases. CDR3 length equals 15 residues. V gave up 5 bases and J gave up 4 bases; unmatched junction bases: 7. Germline V gene lookup returns CDR1 SNHLY and CDR2 FYNNEI. CDR3 loop: CASSPRTGLNQPQHF. The DNA for the CDR3 is TGTGCCAGCAGTCCTAGGACAGGGTTAAATCAGCCCCAGCATTTT.

The CDR3 region is CASSFSASYPGEQFF. In nucleotides, the CDR3 is TGCGCCAGCAGCTTTAGTGCTAGCTACCCCGGTGAGCAGTTCTTC. The chain links TRBV5-1 to TRBJ2-1; D is perhaps TRBD2 (5 bases). This CDR3 region has 15 residues. Trimming stripped 2 bases from V and 9 bases from J, with 18 bases between. Germline-derived CDR1 and CDR2 are SGHRS and YFSETQ.

The V call is TRBV6-5, the J call TRBJ1-2; D is unresolved. The germline gives CDR1 MNHEY, CDR2 SVGAGI. The CDR3 is 14 residues long. V was pared by 3 bases and J by 2 bases, with 10 bases between. The CDR3 bases are TGTGCCAGCAGTTATTACCCACAAAACTATGGCTACACCTTC. Its protein is CASSYYPQNYGYTF.

Comments on this clone: The DNA is left out, because the CDR3 cannot be placed on it with certainty; the CDR3 is given as TCRdb lists it. This rearrangement joins TRBV12-3 or TRBV12-4 to TRBJ2-3; the D call in the table, TRBD2, was not verified against the DNA. Inclusive of both ends, the CDR3 amounts to 13 amino acids. The CDR3 sequence: CASSFGSGDTQYF.